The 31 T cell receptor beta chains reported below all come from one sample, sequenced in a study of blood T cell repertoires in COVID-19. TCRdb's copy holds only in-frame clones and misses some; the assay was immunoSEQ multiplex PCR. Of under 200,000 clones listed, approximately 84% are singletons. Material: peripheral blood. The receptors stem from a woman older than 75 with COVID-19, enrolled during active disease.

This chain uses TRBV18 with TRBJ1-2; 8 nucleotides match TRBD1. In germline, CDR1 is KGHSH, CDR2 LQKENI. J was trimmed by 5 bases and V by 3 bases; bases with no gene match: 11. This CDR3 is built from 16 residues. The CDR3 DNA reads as TGTGCCAGCTCACCCCGGGGGACAGGCAGATCTTATGGCTACACCTTC. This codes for CASSPRGTGRSYGYTF.

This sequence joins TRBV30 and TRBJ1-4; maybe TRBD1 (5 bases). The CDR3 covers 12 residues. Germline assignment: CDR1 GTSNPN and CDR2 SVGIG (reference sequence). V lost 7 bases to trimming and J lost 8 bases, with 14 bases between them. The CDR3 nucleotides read TGTGCCTTGACATTTCGGGGGGAAAAACTGTTTTTT. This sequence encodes CALTFRGEKLFF.

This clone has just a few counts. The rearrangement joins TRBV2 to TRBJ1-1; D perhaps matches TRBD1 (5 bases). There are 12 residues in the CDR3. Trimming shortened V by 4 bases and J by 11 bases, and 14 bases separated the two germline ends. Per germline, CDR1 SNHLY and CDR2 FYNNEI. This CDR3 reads CASSGQSLTAFF. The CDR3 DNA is TGTGCCAGCAGTGGACAGTCCTTGACGGCTTTCTTT.

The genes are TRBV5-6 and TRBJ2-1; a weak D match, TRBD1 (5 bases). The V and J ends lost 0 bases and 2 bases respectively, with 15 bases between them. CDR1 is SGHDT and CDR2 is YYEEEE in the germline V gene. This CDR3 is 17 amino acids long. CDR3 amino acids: CASSLGGDMFAYNEQFF. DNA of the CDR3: TGTGCCAGCAGCTTGGGGGGCGATATGTTCGCCTACAATGAGCAGTTCTTC.

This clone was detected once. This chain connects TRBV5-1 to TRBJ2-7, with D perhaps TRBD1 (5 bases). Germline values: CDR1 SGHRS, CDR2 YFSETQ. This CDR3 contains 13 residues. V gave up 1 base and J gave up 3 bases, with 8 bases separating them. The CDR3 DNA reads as TGCGCCAGCAGCTTGCTGACAGACTACGAGCAGTACTTC. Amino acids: CASSLLTDYEQYF.

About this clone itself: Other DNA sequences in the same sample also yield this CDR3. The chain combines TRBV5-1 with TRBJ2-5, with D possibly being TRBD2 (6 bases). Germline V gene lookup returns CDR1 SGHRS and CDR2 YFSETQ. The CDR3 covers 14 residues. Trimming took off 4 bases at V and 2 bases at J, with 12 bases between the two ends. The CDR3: CASSLISGQETQYF. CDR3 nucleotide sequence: TGCGCCAGCAGCCTTATTAGCGGACAAGAGACCCAGTACTTC.

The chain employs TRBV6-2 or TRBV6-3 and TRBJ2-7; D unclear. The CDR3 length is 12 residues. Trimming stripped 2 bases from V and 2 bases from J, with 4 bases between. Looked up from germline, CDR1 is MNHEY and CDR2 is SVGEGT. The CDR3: CASSYPTYEQYF. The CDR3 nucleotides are TGTGCCAGCAGTTACCCTACCTACGAGCAGTACTTC.

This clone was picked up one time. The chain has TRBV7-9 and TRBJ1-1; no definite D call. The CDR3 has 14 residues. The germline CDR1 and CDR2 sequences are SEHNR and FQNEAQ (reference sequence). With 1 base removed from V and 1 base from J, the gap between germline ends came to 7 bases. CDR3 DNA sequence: TGTGCCAGCAGCTTAGTTATGGCGAACACTGAAGCTTTCTTT. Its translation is CASSLVMANTEAFF. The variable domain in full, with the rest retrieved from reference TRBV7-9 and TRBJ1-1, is DTGVSQNPRHKITKRGQNVTFRCDPISEHNRLYWYRQTLGQGPEFLTYFQNEAQLEKSRLLSDRFSAERPKGSFSTLEIQRTEQGDSAMYLCASSLVMANTEAFFGQGTRLTVV.

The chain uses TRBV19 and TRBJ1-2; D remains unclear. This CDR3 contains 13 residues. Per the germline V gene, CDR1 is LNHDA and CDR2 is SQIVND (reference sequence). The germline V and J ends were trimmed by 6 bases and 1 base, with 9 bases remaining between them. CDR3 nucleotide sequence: TGTGCCAGTAGGCAAGGAGGTAACTATGGCTACACCTTC. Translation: CASRQGGNYGYTF.

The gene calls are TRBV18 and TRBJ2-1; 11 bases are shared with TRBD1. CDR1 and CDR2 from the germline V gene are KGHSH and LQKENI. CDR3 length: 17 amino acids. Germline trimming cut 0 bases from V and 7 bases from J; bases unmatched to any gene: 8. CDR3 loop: CASSPPVGTGGWNEQFF. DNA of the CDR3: TGTGCCAGCTCACCACCCGTCGGGACAGGGGGTTGGAATGAGCAGTTCTTC.

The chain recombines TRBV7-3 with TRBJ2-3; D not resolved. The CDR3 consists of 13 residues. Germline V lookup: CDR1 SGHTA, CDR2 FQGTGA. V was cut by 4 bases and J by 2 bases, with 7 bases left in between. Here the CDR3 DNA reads TGTGCCAGCAGCTCAACTAACACAGATACGCAGTATTTT. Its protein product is CASSSTNTDTQYF.

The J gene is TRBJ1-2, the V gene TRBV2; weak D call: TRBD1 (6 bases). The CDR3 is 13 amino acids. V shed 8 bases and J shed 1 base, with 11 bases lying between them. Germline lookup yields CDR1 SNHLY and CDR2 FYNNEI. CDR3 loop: CASVYRDNYGYTF. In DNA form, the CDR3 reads TGTGCCAGCGTCTACAGGGATAACTATGGCTACACCTTC.

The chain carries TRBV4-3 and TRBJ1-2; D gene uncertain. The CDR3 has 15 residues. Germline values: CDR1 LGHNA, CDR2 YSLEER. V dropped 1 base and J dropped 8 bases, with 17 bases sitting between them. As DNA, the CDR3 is TGCGCCAGCAGCCAAGCCCGTACAGTTCTTAGGGGCTACACCTTC. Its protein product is CASSQARTVLRGYTF.

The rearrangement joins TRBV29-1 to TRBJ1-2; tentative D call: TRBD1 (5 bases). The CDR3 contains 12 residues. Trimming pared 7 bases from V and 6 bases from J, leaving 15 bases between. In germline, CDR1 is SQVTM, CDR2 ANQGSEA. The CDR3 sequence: CSAWAGFDGYTF. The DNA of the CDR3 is TGCAGCGCTTGGGCAGGGTTCGATGGCTACACCTTC.

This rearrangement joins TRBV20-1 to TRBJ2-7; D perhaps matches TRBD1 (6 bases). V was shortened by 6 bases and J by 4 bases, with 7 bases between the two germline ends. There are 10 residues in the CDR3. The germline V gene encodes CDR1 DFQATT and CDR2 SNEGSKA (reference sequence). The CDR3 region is CSAGAYEQYF. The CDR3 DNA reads TGCAGTGCGGGGGCTTACGAGCAGTACTTC.

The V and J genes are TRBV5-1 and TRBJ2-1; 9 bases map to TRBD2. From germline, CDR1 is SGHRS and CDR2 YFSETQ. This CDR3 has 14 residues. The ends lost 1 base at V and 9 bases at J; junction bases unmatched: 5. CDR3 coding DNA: TGCGCCAGCAGCTTGTCTAGCGGGACCGGTGAGCAGTTCTTC. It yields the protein CASSLSSGTGEQFF.

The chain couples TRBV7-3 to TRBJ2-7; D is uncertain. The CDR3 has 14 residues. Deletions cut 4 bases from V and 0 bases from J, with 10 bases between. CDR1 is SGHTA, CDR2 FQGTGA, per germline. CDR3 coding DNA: TGTGCCAGCAGCTCGGGTCCTAGCTCCTACGAGCAGTACTTC. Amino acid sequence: CASSSGPSSYEQYF.

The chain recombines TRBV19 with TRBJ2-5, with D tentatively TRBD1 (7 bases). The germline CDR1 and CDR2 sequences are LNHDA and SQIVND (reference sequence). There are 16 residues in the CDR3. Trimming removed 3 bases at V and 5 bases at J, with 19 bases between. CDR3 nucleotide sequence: TGTGCCAGTAGTATCCTCTCTGGCAGGGGGGCCGAGACCCAGTACTTC. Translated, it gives CASSILSGRGAETQYF.

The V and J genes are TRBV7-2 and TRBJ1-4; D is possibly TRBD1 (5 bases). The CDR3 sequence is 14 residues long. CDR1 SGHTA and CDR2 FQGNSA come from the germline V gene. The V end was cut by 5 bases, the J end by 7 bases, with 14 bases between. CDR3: CASSPIGGFEKLFF. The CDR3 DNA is TGTGCCAGCAGCCCCATCGGGGGGTTTGAAAAACTGTTTTTT.

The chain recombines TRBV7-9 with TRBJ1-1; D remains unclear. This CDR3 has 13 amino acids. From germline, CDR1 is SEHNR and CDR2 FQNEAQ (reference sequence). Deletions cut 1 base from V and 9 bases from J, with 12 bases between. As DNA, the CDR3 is TGTGCCAGCAGCTTAGACACAAATTCTCAAGCTTTCTTT. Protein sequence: CASSLDTNSQAFF.

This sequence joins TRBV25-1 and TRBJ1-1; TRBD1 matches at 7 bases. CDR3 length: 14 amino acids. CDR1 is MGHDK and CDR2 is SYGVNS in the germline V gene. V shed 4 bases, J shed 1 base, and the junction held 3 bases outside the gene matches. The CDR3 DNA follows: TGTGCCAGCAGTGGGACAGGAGAGAACACTGAAGCTTTCTTT. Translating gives CASSGTGENTEAFF. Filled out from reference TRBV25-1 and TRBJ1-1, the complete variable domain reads EADIYQTPRYLVIGTGKKITLECSQTMGHDKMYWYQQDPGMELHLIHYSYGVNSTEKGDLSSESTVSRIRTEHFPLTLESARPSHTSQYLCASSGTGENTEAFFGQGTRLTVV.

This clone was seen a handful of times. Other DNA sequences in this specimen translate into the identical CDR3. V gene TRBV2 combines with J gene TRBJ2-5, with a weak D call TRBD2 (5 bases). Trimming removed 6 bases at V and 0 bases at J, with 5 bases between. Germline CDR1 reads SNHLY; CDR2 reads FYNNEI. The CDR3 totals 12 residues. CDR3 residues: CASRRDQETQYF. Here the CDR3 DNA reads TGTGCCAGCAGGCGGGACCAAGAGACCCAGTACTTC.

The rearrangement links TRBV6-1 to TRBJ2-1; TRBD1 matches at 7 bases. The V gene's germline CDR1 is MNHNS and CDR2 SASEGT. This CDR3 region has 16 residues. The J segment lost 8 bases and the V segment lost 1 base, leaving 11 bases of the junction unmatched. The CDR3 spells CASSEGLGGAVDEQFF. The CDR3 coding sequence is TGTGCCAGCAGTGAAGGCTTAGGGGGCGCGGTCGATGAGCAGTTCTTC.

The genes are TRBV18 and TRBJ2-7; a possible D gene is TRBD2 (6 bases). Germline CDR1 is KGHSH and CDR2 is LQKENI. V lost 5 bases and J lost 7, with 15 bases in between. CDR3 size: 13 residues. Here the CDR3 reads CASSNKAGREQYF. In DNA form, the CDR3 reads TGTGCCAGCTCAAATAAGGCGGGAAGGGAGCAGTACTTC.

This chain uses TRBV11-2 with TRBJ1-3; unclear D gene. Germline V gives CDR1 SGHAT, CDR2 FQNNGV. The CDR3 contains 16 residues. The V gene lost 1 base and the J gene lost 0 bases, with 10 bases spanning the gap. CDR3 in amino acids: CASSLGSRNSGNTIYF. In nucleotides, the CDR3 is TGTGCCAGCAGCTTAGGGAGCCGAAACTCTGGAAACACCATATATTTT.

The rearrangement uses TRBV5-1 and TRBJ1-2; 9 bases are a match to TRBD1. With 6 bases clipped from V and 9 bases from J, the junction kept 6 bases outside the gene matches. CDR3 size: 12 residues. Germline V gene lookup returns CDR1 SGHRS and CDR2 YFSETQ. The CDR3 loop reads CASTGQGRSYTF. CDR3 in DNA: TGCGCCAGCACCGGACAGGGGCGTAGCTACACCTTC. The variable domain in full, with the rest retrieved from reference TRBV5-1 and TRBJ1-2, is KAGVTQTPRYLIKTRGQQVTLSCSPISGHRSVSWYQQTPGQGLQFLFEYFSETQRNKGNFPGRFSGRQFSNSRSEMNVSTLELGDSALYLCASTGQGRSYTFGSGTRLTVV.

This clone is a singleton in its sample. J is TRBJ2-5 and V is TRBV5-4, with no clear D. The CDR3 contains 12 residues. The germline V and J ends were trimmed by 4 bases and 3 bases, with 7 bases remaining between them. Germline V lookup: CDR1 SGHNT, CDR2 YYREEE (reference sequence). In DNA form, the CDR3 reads TGTGCCAGCAGCATCCAAAAAGAGACCCAGTACTTC. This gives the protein CASSIQKETQYF.

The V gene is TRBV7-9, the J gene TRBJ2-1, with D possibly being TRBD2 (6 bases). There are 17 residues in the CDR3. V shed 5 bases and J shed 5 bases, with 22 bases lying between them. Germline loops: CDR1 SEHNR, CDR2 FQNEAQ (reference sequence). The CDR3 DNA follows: TGTGCCAGCAGCCCCCGCGCACGGGCGGGACCTAACAATGAGCAGTTCTTC. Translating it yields CASSPRARAGPNNEQFF.

CDR3 bases: TGTGCCAGCGGTGTATACGCCGGGGCCCAGTACTTC. Protein sequence: CASGVYAGAQYF. The chain joins TRBV2 to TRBJ2-5, with TRBD2 as a possible D gene (5 bases). The CDR3 consists of 12 residues. V was trimmed by 8 bases and J by 9 bases, leaving 16 bases between them. Germline V lookup: CDR1 SNHLY, CDR2 FYNNEI.

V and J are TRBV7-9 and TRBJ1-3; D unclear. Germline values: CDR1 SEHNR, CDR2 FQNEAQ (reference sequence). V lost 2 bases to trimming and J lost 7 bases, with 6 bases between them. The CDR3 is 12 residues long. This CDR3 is CASSLPLNTIYF. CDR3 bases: TGTGCCAGCAGCTTACCACTTAACACCATATATTTT.

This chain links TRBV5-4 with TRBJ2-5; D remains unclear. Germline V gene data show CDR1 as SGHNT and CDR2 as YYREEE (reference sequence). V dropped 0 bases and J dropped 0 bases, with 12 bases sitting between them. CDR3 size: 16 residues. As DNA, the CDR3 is TGTGCCAGCAGCTTGGCCTGGCGGTCAGACCAAGAGACCCAGTACTTC. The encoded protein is CASSLAWRSDQETQYF.